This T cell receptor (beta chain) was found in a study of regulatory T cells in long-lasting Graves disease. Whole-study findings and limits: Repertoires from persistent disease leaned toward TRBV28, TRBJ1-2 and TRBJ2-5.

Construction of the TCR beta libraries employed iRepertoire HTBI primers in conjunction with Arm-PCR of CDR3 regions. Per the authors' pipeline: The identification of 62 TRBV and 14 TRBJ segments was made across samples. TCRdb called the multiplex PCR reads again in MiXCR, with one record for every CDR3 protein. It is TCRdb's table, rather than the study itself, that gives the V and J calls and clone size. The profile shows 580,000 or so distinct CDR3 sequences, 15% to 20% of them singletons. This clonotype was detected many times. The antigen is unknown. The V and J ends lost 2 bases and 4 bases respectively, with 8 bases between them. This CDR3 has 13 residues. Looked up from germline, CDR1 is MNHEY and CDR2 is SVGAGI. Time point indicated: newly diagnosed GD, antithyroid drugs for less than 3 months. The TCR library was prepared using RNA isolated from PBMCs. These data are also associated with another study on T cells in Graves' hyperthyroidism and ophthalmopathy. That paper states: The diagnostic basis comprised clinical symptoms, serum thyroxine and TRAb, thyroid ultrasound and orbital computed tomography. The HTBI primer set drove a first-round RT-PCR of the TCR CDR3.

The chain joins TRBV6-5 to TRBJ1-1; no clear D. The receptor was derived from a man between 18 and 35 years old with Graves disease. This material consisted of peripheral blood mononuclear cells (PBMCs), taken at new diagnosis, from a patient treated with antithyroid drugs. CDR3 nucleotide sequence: TGTGCCAGCAGTTACACGACACCCACTGAAGCTTTCTTT. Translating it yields CASSYTTPTEAFF.